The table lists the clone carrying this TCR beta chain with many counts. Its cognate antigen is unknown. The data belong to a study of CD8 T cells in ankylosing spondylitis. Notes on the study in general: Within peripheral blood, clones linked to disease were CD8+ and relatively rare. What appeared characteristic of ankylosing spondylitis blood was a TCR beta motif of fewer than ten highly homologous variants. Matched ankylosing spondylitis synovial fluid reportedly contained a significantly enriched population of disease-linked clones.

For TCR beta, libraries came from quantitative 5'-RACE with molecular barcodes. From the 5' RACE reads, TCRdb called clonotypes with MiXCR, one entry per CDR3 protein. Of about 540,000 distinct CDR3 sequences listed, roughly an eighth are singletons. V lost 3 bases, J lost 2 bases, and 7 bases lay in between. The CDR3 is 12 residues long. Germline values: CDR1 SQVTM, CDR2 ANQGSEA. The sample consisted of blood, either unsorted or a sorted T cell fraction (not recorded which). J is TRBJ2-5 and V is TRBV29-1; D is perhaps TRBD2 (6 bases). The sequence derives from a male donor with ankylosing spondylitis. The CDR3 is CSVEGGQETQYF. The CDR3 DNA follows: TGCAGCGTTGAGGGAGGACAAGAGACCCAGTACTTC.